Below, 29 T cell receptor beta chains from the same sample are listed, as sequenced in a study of blood T cell repertoires in COVID-19. Using immunoSEQ multiplex PCR, the repertoire was profiled, and TCRdb retains in-frame clones only, with some absent. The table lists 400,000 to 550,000 clones, about 85% of them singletons. The sequencing input was PBMCs or T cells enriched from blood (not recorded which). Source of these receptors: a woman under 30 with acute COVID-19.

V and J are TRBV7-3 and TRBJ2-6; 8 bases fit TRBD1. The length of the CDR3 is 18 residues. The germline CDR1 and CDR2 sequences are SGHTA and FQGTGA. Germline trimming cut 5 bases from V and 0 bases from J; bases unmatched to any gene: 9. The CDR3 reads CASSKTGTGHSGANVLTF. CDR3 sequence (DNA): TGTGCCAGCAGCAAGACCGGGACAGGCCACTCTGGGGCCAACGTCCTGACTTTC.

The sample holds one count of this clone. The V and J genes are TRBV18 and TRBJ2-2; tentative D call: TRBD1 (5 bases). This CDR3 has 15 residues. Per the germline V gene, CDR1 is KGHSH and CDR2 is LQKENI. Trimming left V 3 bases short and J 3 bases short, with 11 bases between. The CDR3 DNA reads as TGTGCCAGCTCACCTCAGGGAATCGACACCGGGGAGCTGTTTTTT. The encoded protein is CASSPQGIDTGELFF.

V is TRBV6-4 and J is TRBJ2-1; 9 bases are a match to TRBD2. Looked up from germline, CDR1 is MRHNA and CDR2 is SNTAGT. Trimming took 5 bases from V and 8 from J; bases not matched to a gene: 4. The CDR3 is made up of 13 amino acids. CDR3 sequence reads: CASSPSGTYEQFF. The CDR3 DNA sequence: TGTGCCAGCAGTCCTAGCGGGACATATGAGCAGTTCTTC.

The chain has TRBV9 and TRBJ2-7; D unclear. V dropped 0 bases and J dropped 5 bases, with 9 bases sitting between them. Germline V CDR1 and CDR2: SGDLS, YYNGEE. This CDR3 has 13 amino acids. The CDR3 sequence is CASSVGVKDEQYF. CDR3 nucleotides: TGTGCCAGCAGCGTAGGAGTAAAAGACGAGCAGTACTTC.

The rearrangement joins TRBV19 to TRBJ1-1; weak D call: TRBD1 (6 bases). The CDR3 runs 14 residues. The germline gives CDR1 LNHDA, CDR2 SQIVND (reference sequence). The V end lost 9 bases, the J end lost 4 bases, and 18 bases lay between the germline ends. The CDR3 nucleotides read TGTGCCAGCATCCCAATAACAGGGTCCACTGAAGCTTTCTTT. Amino acids: CASIPITGSTEAFF.

J is TRBJ1-6 and V is TRBV2; maybe TRBD1 (5 bases). V gave up 7 bases and J gave up 7 bases, with 20 bases separating them. Germline lookup yields CDR1 SNHLY and CDR2 FYNNEI. The CDR3 length is 16 residues. The DNA for the CDR3 is TGTGCCAGCATCCCCGGGGGGGTTCTGGGAAATTCACCCCTCCACTTT. It encodes CASIPGGVLGNSPLHF.

V is TRBV6-1 and J is TRBJ2-3; the match to TRBD2 covers 14 bases. J was trimmed by 6 bases and V by 5 bases; bases with no gene match: 4. Germline CDR1 MNHNS, CDR2 SASEGT. This CDR3 region has 15 residues. CDR3: CASSRGLAGADTQYF. The CDR3 DNA sequence: TGTGCCAGCAGTAGGGGACTAGCGGGAGCGGATACGCAGTATTTT.

This chain joins TRBV28 and TRBJ1-2; possibly TRBD1 for D (5 bases). Trimming pared 4 bases from V and 13 bases from J, leaving 19 bases between. The length of the CDR3 is 13 residues. Germline values: CDR1 MDHEN, CDR2 SYDVKM. This CDR3 reads CASSSYRFSPSTF. CDR3 coding DNA: TGTGCCAGCAGTTCTTACAGGTTCTCACCTTCCACCTTC.

The J gene is TRBJ2-7, the V gene TRBV29-1, with 7 bases matching TRBD1. J was trimmed by 2 bases and V by 4 bases; bases with no gene match: 14. This CDR3 spans 16 amino acids. Germline CDR1 is SQVTM and CDR2 is ANQGSEA. CDR3 bases: TGCAGCGTTGCCCCCTACGCCGGGACAGAGGCCTACGAGCAGTACTTC. This gives the protein CSVAPYAGTEAYEQYF.

The rearrangement uses TRBV4-3 and TRBJ1-1; D not resolved. V was cut by 1 base and J by 12 bases, with 18 bases left in between. The CDR3 is 14 residues long. From germline, CDR1 is LGHNA and CDR2 YSLEER. The CDR3 is CASSQVIGSDFSFF. The CDR3 nucleotides read TGCGCCAGCAGCCAAGTAATCGGGTCAGATTTTTCTTTCTTT.

CDR3 sequence (DNA): TGTGCCAGCAGTGAAAGGACAGGGGTCTATGGCTACACCTTC. It yields the protein CASSERTGVYGYTF. This rearrangement joins TRBV2 to TRBJ1-2; 9 nucleotides agree with TRBD1. The ends lost 2 bases at V and 4 bases at J; junction bases unmatched: 2. The CDR3 totals 14 residues. CDR1 and CDR2 from the germline V gene are SNHLY and FYNNEI.

The chain has TRBV7-2 and TRBJ2-7; tentative D call: TRBD1 (5 bases). Per germline, CDR1 SGHTA and CDR2 FQGNSA. There are 15 residues in the CDR3. V lost 4 bases, J lost 4 bases, and 17 bases lay in between. DNA of the CDR3: TGTGCCAGCAGCTCCGGTAAAGGGGAATGGTACGAGCAGTACTTC. Translation: CASSSGKGEWYEQYF.

For this clone: This specimen includes other DNA sequences encoding the same CDR3. CDR3 nucleotide sequence: TGTGCCAGCTCACCGGGCGTTAATGAAAAACTGTTTTTT. It codes for CASSPGVNEKLFF. The J gene is TRBJ1-4, the V gene TRBV18; D call uncertain. The CDR3 contains 13 residues. The V end was cut by 3 bases, the J end by 4 bases, with 6 bases between. The germline gives CDR1 KGHSH, CDR2 LQKENI. Combining the CDR3 with reference TRBV18 and TRBJ1-4 gives the whole variable domain NAGVMQNPRHLVRRRGQEARLRCSPMKGHSHVYWYRQLPEEGLKFMVYLQKENIIDESGMPKERFSAEFPKEGPSILRIQQVVRGDSAAYFCASSPGVNEKLFFGSGTQLSVL.

This rearrangement joins TRBV5-1 to TRBJ2-7; TRBD1 matches 9 bases. Trimming at V came to 0 bases and at J to 4 bases, leaving 20 bases not matched to a gene. CDR1 SGHRS and CDR2 YFSETQ come from the germline V gene. The CDR3 loop spans 20 amino acids. This CDR3 is CASSLAPGQGGQGLSYEQYF. As DNA, the CDR3 is TGCGCCAGCAGCTTGGCTCCGGGACAGGGAGGACAGGGGCTCTCGTACGAGCAGTACTTC.

The chain links TRBV28 to TRBJ2-7, with D possibly matching TRBD1 (6 bases). CDR3 length: 16 residues. With 4 bases removed from V and 2 bases from J, the gap between germline ends came to 18 bases. Germline V lookup: CDR1 MDHEN, CDR2 SYDVKM. This chain's CDR3 is CASSSPGQGLAYEQYF. The CDR3 DNA reads TGTGCCAGCAGTTCCCCCGGGCAGGGGTTAGCCTACGAGCAGTACTTC.

A remark on this clone: Germline is not matched at one junction end, which may reflect a read error. V usage is TRBV9 and J usage is TRBJ2-7; 7 bases are shared with TRBD2. This CDR3 contains 14 residues. Germline lookup yields CDR1 SGDLS and CDR2 YYNGEE. Here the CDR3 DNA reads TGTGCCAGCAGCTCGACGACTAGCTCCCACGAGCAGTACTTC. As protein: CASSSTTSSHEQYF.

This clone was seen a single time. The rearrangement joins TRBV27 to TRBJ1-2; D is unclear. This CDR3 contains 13 residues. Germline V lookup: CDR1 MNHEY, CDR2 SMNVEV (reference sequence). V lost 6 bases and J lost 11, with 19 bases in between. The CDR3 coding sequence is TGTGCCAGCAGCCCCGCGGTGTCCGCGGCTTACACCTTC. Its translation is CASSPAVSAAYTF.

The rearrangement joins TRBV27 to TRBJ2-7; 8 positions agree with TRBD1. The germline V gene has CDR1 MNHEY and CDR2 SMNVEV (reference sequence). V gave up 4 bases and J gave up 6 bases; unmatched junction bases: 8. This CDR3 region has 14 residues. CDR3 protein: CASSYSRTGTEQYF. The CDR3 coding sequence is TGTGCCAGCAGTTACTCTCGGACAGGGACCGAGCAGTACTTC.

The chain recombines TRBV24-1 with TRBJ2-1; 11 nucleotides agree with TRBD1. The CDR3 is 17 residues long. J lost 5 bases, V lost 5 bases, and 10 bases had no gene match. The germline gives CDR1 KGHDR, CDR2 SFDVKD. This chain's CDR3 is CATSASGTGGFDNEQFF. CDR3 nucleotides: TGTGCCACCAGTGCTTCCGGGACAGGGGGTTTCGACAATGAGCAGTTCTTC.

The V gene is TRBV10-3, the J gene TRBJ1-5, with unresolved D. With 0 bases removed from V and 4 bases from J, the gap between germline ends came to 10 bases. The CDR3 is made up of 15 amino acids. The germline CDR1 and CDR2 sequences are ENHRY and SYGVKD. The CDR3 sequence is CAISESGGENQPQHF. The CDR3 DNA sequence: TGTGCCATCAGTGAGTCGGGCGGGGAAAATCAGCCCCAGCATTTT.

This clone was seen a single time. J is TRBJ1-6 and V is TRBV9; 7 positions agree with TRBD1. The V and J ends lost 0 bases and 1 base, in that order; junction bases with no gene match: 1. This CDR3 has 16 amino acids. Germline V gene sequence: CDR1 SGDLS, CDR2 YYNGEE. CDR3 nucleotides: TGTGCCAGCAGCGTAGACAGGGGATCCTATAATTCACCCCTCCACTTT. Protein product: CASSVDRGSYNSPLHF.

The chain couples TRBV27 to TRBJ1-5, with a tentative D call TRBD1 (6 bases). V lost 2 bases to trimming and J lost 0 bases, with 14 bases between them. The germline CDR1 and CDR2 sequences are MNHEY and SMNVEV (reference sequence). This CDR3 spans 17 amino acids. The CDR3 protein is CASSLKTDSYSNQPQHF. In nucleotides, the CDR3 is TGTGCCAGCAGTTTAAAGACGGACAGTTATAGCAATCAGCCCCAGCATTTT.

This clone occurred once. The chain joins TRBV18 to TRBJ1-1, with 9 positions matching TRBD1. V trimming: 0 bases; J trimming: 4 bases; junction bases outside the gene matches: 6. CDR3 length: 16 residues. Germline V gene data show CDR1 as KGHSH and CDR2 as LQKENI. CDR3 region: CASSPPLKTGGTEAFF. The DNA for the CDR3 is TGTGCCAGCTCACCACCGTTAAAGACAGGGGGCACTGAAGCTTTCTTT.

V is TRBV27 and J is TRBJ2-1; a weak D match, TRBD1 (5 bases). Germline CDR1 and CDR2: MNHEY and SMNVEV (reference sequence). The CDR3 is 17 amino acids. The ends were cut back, 6 bases at V and 0 bases at J, with 18 bases in the middle. CDR3: CASRRQTQGHSYNEQFF. The CDR3, as DNA: TGTGCCAGCAGACGACAAACGCAGGGCCACTCCTACAATGAGCAGTTCTTC.

The gene calls are TRBV5-1 and TRBJ1-6; TRBD1 aligns across 8 bases. V gave up 10 bases and J gave up 7 bases; unmatched junction bases: 10. The CDR3 totals 14 residues. From germline, CDR1 is SGHRS and CDR2 YFSETQ. DNA for the CDR3: TGCGCCCCCAGAGACAGGGGATTCAATTCACCCCTCCACTTT. Protein sequence: CAPRDRGFNSPLHF.

The V call is TRBV6-5, the J call TRBJ1-1; TRBD1 agrees at 8 bases. Per the germline V gene, CDR1 is MNHEY and CDR2 is SVGAGI. This CDR3 region has 13 residues. V lost 8 bases and J lost 0; bases outside the gene matches: 2. Written as DNA, the CDR3 is TGTGCCAGCTACAGGGGGATGAACACTGAAGCTTTCTTT. This gives the protein CASYRGMNTEAFF.

The chain combines TRBV7-2 with TRBJ1-1; D unresolved. Germline CDR1 reads SGHTA; CDR2 reads FQGNSA. The CDR3 is made up of 16 amino acids. The germline V and J ends were trimmed by 7 bases and 0 bases, with 18 bases remaining between them. CDR3 protein: CASNLKEGLMNTEAFF. CDR3 DNA sequence: TGTGCCAGCAACCTAAAGGAGGGCTTAATGAACACTGAAGCTTTCTTT.

This sequence joins TRBV5-1 and TRBJ1-1, with TRBD1 matching over 10 bases. V was clipped by 3 bases and J by 0 bases; unmatched bases: 14. Germline V gene lookup returns CDR1 SGHRS and CDR2 YFSETQ. There are 19 residues in the CDR3. CDR3 sequence reads: CASSSSLRRDRGLNTEAFF. The CDR3 region has the DNA TGCGCCAGCAGCTCGTCCCTTCGCCGGGACAGGGGCTTGAACACTGAAGCTTTCTTT.

The chain employs TRBV6-5 and TRBJ1-5, with TRBD1 identical over 7 bases. With 8 bases clipped from V and 7 bases from J, the junction kept 11 bases outside the gene matches. The CDR3 covers 14 residues. Germline values: CDR1 MNHEY, CDR2 SVGAGI. The CDR3 DNA reads TGTGCCAGCCGCCCGGACAGGACGGGGCAGCCCCAGCATTTT. It is translated as CASRPDRTGQPQHF.